The 9 T cell receptor beta chains listed next were all sequenced from one sample in a study of cytomegalovirus exposure and HLA in healthy donors. Primers included in the PCR were 60 Vbeta and 13 Jbeta primers. Method: immunoSEQ multiplex PCR; TCRdb's copy keeps in-frame clones and lacks some. The sample has about 160,000 clones, about 65% seen once. Specimen: PBMCs. Receptors were obtained from a middle-aged man in good health and CMV-seropositive.

The V gene is TRBV18, the J gene TRBJ2-1, with TRBD1 identical over 9 bases. J lost 8 bases, V lost 2 bases, and 10 bases had no gene match. This CDR3 has 16 residues. Germline-derived CDR1 and CDR2 are KGHSH and LQKENI. Here the CDR3 reads CASSPSRDREPDEQFF. The CDR3 DNA reads as TGTGCCAGCTCACCATCTCGGGACAGGGAACCCGATGAGCAGTTCTTC.

This clone has more than one count but fewer than ten. This chain connects TRBV11-2 to TRBJ2-7, with 8 bases that match TRBD2. Per the germline V gene, CDR1 is SGHAT and CDR2 is FQNNGV. Trimming removed 3 bases from V and 3 bases from J; junction bases left unmatched: 4. This CDR3 has 14 residues. CDR3 bases: TGTGCCAGCAGCTTGCCGGGAGGGGTCTACGAGCAGTACTTC. It codes for CASSLPGGVYEQYF.

This chain uses TRBV5-8 with TRBJ1-5; D perhaps matches TRBD1 (5 bases). Trimming left V 4 bases short and J 1 base short, with 12 bases between. There are 15 residues in the CDR3. Germline CDR1 reads SGHTS; CDR2 reads YDEGEE. Written as DNA, the CDR3 is TGTGCCAGCAGCCCCGGGACTGGGAGCAATCAGCCCCAGCATTTT. It codes for CASSPGTGSNQPQHF.

This clone was counted only a few times. This chain joins TRBV10-2 and TRBJ2-5; the D gene is possibly TRBD2 (6 bases). Looked up from germline, CDR1 is WSHSY and CDR2 is SAAADI. The V end lost 4 bases, the J end lost 5 bases, and 8 bases lay between the germline ends. The length of the CDR3 is 12 residues. CDR3: CASSGGGETQYF. For the CDR3, the DNA is TGCGCCAGCAGTGGTGGGGGGGAGACCCAGTACTTC.

The V call is TRBV5-1, the J call TRBJ1-1; D might be TRBD1 (5 bases). The CDR3 consists of 16 residues. Germline V gene lookup returns CDR1 SGHRS and CDR2 YFSETQ. V was pared by 3 bases and J by 0 bases, with 15 bases between. CDR3 loop: CASSWAGGPVNTEAFF. Here the CDR3 DNA reads TGCGCCAGCAGCTGGGCGGGGGGACCAGTGAACACTGAAGCTTTCTTT.

Remarks on this clone: Other DNA sequences of this sample code for an identical CDR3. The chain links TRBV9 to TRBJ1-4, with 8 bases fitting TRBD1. The junction had 9 bases not matched to a gene; V was cut back by 4 bases and J by 7 bases. The CDR3 totals 15 residues. Germline V gene sequence: CDR1 SGDLS, CDR2 YYNGEE. Written as DNA, the CDR3 is TGTGCCAGCAGCCGCCAGACAGGGGTGGTTGAAAAACTGTTTTTT. Protein product: CASSRQTGVVEKLFF.

The CDR3, as DNA: TGTGCCAGCACTACCGGGCGCGGGGGCAATCAGCCCCAGCATTTT. This codes for CASTTGRGGNQPQHF. This chain links TRBV2 with TRBJ1-5; no clear D. The CDR3 is 15 amino acids. The V end was cut by 7 bases, the J end by 2 bases, with 15 bases between. Germline V lookup: CDR1 SNHLY, CDR2 FYNNEI.

About this clone: The germline gene is not matched at one end of the junction; a read error may be the cause. This chain joins TRBV7-9 and TRBJ2-7, with D possibly TRBD1 on 5 matching bases. Per the germline V gene, CDR1 is SEHNR and CDR2 is FQNEAQ (reference sequence). The CDR3 consists of 14 residues. The CDR3 nucleotides read TGTTCCAGCAGCTCTCTCTCAGACAGATACGAGCAGTACTTC. The encoded protein is CSSSSLSDRYEQYF.

The sample holds a few counts of this clone. The V call is TRBV30, the J call TRBJ1-1; unclear D gene. Germline V gene lookup returns CDR1 GTSNPN and CDR2 SVGIG (reference sequence). Trimming removed 1 base at V and 2 bases at J, with 8 bases between. The CDR3 length is 13 residues. The DNA for the CDR3 is TGTGCCTGGAGTGGGCAGACAAACACTGAAGCTTTCTTT. Amino acid sequence: CAWSGQTNTEAFF. The entire variable domain, with the rest obtained from reference TRBV30 and TRBJ1-1, is as follows: SQTIHQWPATLVQPVGSPLSLECTVEGTSNPNLYWYRQAAGRGLQLLFYSVGIGQISSEVPQNLSASRPQDRQFILSSKKLLLSDSGFYLCAWSGQTNTEAFFGQGTRLTVV.